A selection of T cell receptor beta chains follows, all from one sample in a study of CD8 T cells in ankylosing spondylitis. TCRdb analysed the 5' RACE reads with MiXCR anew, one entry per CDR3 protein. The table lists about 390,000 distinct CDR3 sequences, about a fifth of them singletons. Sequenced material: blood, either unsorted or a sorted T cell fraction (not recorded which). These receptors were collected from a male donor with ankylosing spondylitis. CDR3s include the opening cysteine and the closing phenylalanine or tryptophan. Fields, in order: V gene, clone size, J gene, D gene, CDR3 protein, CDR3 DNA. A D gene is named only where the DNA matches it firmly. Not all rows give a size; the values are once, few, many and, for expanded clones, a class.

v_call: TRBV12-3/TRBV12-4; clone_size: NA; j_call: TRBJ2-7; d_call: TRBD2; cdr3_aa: CASSFKAGAYEQYF; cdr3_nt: TGTGCCAGCAGTTTCAAAGCGGGAGCCTACGAGCAGTACTTC
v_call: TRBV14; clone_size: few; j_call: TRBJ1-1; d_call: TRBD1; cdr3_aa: CASSRRTGKDGEAFF; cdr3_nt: TGTGCCAGCAGCCGCAGGACAGGGAAAGATGGTGAAGCTTTCTTT
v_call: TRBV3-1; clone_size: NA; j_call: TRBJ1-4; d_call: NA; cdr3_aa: CASSQDYEKLFF; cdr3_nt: TGTGCCAGCAGCCAAGATTATGAAAAACTGTTTTTT
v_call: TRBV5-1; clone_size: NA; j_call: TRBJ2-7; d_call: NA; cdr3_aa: CASSLESGLSYEQYF; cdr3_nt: TGCGCCAGCAGCTTGGAGTCAGGCCTCTCCTACGAGCAGTACTTC
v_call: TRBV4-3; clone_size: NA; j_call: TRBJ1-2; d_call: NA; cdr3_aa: CVDSQGTIYGYTF; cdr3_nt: TGCGTTGATAGCCAAGGGACAATCTATGGCTACACCTTC
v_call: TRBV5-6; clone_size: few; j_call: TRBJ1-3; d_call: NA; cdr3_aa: CASSFDRSSGNTIYF; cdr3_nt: TGTGCCAGCAGTTTCGACAGGAGCTCTGGAAACACCATATATTTT
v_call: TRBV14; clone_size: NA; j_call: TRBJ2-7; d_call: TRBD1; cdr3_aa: CASSHRRRDRTLLDEQYF; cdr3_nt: TGTGCCAGCAGCCACCGGCGGCGGGACAGGACTCTCCTCGACGAGCAGTACTTC
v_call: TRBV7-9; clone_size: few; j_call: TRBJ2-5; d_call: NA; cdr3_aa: CASSTGRRVETQYF; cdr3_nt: TGTGCCAGCAGCACGGGACGGCGGGTGGAGACCCAGTACTTC
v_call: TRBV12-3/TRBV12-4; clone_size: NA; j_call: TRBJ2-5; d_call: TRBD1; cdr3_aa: CASSLVAGGWETQYF; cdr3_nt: TGTGCCAGCAGTTTAGTGGCAGGGGGCTGGGAGACCCAGTACTTC
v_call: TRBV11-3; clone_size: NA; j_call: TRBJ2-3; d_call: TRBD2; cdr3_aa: CASSLLAGVEYF; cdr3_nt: TGTGCCAGCAGCTTGCTAGCGGGAGTTGAGTATTTT
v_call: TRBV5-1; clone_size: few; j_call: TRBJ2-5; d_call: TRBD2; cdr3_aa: CASSLGPGGQQETQYF; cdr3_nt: TGCGCCAGCAGCTTGGGACCGGGAGGCCAACAAGAGACCCAGTACTTC
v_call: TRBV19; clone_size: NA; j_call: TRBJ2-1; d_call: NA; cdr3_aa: CASTPGAGPYNEQFF; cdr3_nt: TGTGCCAGTACCCCGGGCGCTGGGCCCTACAATGAGCAGTTCTTC
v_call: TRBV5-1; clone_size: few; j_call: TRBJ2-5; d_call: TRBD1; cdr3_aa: CASSATTGAGQETQYF; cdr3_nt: TGCGCCAGCAGCGCTACGACAGGGGCTGGACAAGAGACCCAGTACTTC
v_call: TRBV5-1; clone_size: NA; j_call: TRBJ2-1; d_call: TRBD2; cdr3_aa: CASSERLAGGGPAYNEQFF; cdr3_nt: TGCGCCAGCAGCGAAAGACTAGCGGGAGGAGGTCCCGCCTACAATGAGCAGTTCTTC
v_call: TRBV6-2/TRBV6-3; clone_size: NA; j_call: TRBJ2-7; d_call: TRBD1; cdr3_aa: CASSPGGAPNYEQYF; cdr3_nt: TGTGCCAGCAGTCCAGGGGGAGCCCCAAACTACGAGCAGTACTTC
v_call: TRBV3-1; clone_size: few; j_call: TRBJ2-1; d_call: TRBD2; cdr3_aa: CASSQHSGRYQAFF; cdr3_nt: TGTGCCAGCAGCCAACACAGCGGGAGATACCAGGCGTTCTTC
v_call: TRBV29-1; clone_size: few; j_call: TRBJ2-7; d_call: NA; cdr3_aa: CSVEQRYEQYF; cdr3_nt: TGCAGCGTTGAGCAAAGGTACGAGCAGTACTTC
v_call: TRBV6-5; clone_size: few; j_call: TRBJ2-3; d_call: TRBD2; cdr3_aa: CASSYPPGDYTDTQYF; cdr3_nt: TGTGCCAGCAGTTACCCCCCGGGGGACTACACAGATACGCAGTATTTT
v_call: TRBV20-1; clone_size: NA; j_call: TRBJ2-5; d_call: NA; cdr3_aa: CSARALGHQETQYF; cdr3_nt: TGCAGTGCTAGAGCGTTGGGCCACCAAGAGACCCAGTACTTC
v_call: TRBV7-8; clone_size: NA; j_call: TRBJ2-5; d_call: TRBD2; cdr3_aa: CASSQRTSGSETQYF; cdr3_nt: TGTGCCAGCAGCCAGAGGACTAGCGGCTCAGAGACCCAGTACTTC
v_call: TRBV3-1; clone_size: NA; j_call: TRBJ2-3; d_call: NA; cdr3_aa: CASSQGRRDTQYF; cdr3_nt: TGTGCCAGCAGCCAAGGAAGGAGGGATACGCAGTATTTT
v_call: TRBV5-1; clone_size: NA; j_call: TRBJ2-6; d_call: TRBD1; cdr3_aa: CASSTTGTVRSGANVLTF; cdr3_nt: TGCGCCAGCAGCACCACCGGGACAGTTCGATCTGGGGCCAACGTCCTGACTTTC
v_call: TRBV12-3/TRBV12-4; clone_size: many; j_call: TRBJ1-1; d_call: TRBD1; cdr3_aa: CASSLYRRGPVDTEAFF; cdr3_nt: TGTGCCAGCAGTTTGTATCGCAGGGGGCCTGTGGACACTGAAGCTTTCTTT
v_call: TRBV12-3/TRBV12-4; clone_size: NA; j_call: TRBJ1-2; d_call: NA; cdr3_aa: CASSLAGESGYGYTF; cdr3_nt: TGTGCCAGCAGTTTAGCAGGGGAGTCTGGCTATGGCTACACCTTC
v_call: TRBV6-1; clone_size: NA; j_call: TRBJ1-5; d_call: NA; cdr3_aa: CASSEGRSGNQPQHF; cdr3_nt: TGTGCCAGCAGTGAAGGTCGTTCAGGCAATCAGCCCCAGCATTTT
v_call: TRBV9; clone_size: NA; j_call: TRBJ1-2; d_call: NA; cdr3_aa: CASSVDRVGGYTF; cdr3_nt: TGTGCCAGCAGCGTAGACAGGGTTGGAGGCTACACCTTC
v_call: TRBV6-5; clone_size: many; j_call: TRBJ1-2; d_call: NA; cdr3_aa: CASSYSRGNYGYTF; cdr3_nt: TGTGCCAGCAGTTACTCGAGGGGGAACTATGGCTACACCTTC
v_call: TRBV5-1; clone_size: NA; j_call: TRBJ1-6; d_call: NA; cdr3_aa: CASSSVEGSPLHF; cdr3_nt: TGCGCCAGCAGCTCGGTGGAGGGGTCACCCCTCCACTTT
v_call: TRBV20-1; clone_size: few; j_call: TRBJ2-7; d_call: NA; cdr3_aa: CSARGSSEQYF; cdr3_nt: TGCAGTGCTAGAGGTAGTTCCGAGCAGTACTTC
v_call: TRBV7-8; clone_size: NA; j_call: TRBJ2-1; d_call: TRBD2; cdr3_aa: CASSLTSGSTNEQFF; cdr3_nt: TGTGCCAGCAGCTTGACTAGCGGGAGTACAAATGAGCAGTTCTTC
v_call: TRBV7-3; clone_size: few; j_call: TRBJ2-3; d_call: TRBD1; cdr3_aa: CASSKMTGTDTQYF; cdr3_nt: TGTGCCAGCAGCAAGATGACAGGGACAGATACGCAGTATTTT
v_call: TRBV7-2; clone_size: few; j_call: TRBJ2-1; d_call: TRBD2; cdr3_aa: CASSPLVGGLKNEFF; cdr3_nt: TGTGCCAGCAGCCCCCTGGTCGGGGGGTTAAAAAACGAGTTCTTC
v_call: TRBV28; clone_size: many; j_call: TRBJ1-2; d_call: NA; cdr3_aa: CATTGTHYGYTF; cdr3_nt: TGTGCCACGACCGGGACACACTATGGCTACACCTTC
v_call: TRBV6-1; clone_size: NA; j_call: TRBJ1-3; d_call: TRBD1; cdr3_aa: CASRPTGAQSSGNTIYF; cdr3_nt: TGTGCCAGCAGGCCAACAGGGGCCCAGAGCTCTGGAAACACCATATATTTT
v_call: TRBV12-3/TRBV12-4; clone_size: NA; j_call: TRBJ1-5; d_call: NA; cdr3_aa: CASSSKTGVVQPQHF; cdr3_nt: TGTGCCAGCAGTTCCAAGACCGGGGTGGTTCAGCCCCAGCATTTT
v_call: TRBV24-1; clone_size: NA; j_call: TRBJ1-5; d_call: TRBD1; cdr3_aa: CATSDYRQGEINQPQHF; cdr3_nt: TGTGCCACCAGTGATTATAGACAGGGGGAAATCAATCAGCCCCAGCATTTT
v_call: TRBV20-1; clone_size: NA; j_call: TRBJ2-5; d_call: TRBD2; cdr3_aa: CSASWGRAIETQYF; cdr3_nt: TGCAGTGCTAGTTGGGGGAGGGCCATAGAGACCCAGTACTTC
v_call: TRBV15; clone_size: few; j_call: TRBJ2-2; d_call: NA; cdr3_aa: CATSRGDWYTGELFF; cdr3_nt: TGTGCCACCAGCAGAGGGGACTGGTACACCGGGGAGCTGTTTTTT
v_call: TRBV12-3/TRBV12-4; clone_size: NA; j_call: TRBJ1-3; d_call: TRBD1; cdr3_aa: CASSRQGPGNTIYF; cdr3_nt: TGTGCCAGCAGCAGACAGGGGCCTGGAAACACCATATATTTT
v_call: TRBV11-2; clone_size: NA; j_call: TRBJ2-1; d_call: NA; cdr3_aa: CASSLDPLVSANEQFF; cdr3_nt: TGTGCCAGCAGCTTAGACCCCCTAGTCTCAGCTAATGAGCAGTTCTTC
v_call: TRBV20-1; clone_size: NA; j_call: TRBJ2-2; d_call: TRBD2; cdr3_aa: CSASPSGRASGELFF; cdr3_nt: TGCAGTGCTAGTCCCAGCGGGAGGGCCTCCGGGGAGCTGTTTTTT
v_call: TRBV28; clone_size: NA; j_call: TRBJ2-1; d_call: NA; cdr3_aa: CASSLYVYRGQGHEQFF; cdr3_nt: TGTGCCAGCAGTTTATATGTTTATAGGGGTCAGGGGCATGAGCAGTTTTTC
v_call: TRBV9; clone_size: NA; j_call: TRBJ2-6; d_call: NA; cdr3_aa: CASSMDISPTLSGANVLTF; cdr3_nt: TGTGCCAGCAGCATGGACATTTCTCCCACTCTCTCTGGGGCCAACGTCCTGACTTTC
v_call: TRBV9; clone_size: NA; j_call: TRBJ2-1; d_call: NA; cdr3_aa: CASSEPGSHNEQFF; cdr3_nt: TGTGCCAGCAGCGAACCAGGGAGCCACAATGAGCAGTTCTTC
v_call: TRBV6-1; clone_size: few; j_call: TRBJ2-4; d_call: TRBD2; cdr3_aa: CASSRGLADIQYF; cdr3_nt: TGTGCCAGCAGCCGTGGACTAGCAGACATTCAGTACTTC
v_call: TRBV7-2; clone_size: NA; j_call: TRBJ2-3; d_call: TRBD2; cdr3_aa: CASSLRASGIADTQYF; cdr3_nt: TGTGCCAGCAGCCTACGTGCTAGCGGGATCGCAGATACGCAGTATTTT
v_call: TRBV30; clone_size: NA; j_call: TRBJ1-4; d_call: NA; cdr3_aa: CAWSAETHERKLFF; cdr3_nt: TGTGCCTGGAGTGCGGAGACCCACGAACGAAAACTGTTTTTT
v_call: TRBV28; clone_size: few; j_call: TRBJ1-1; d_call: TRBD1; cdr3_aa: CASSPGGVVEAFF; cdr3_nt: TGTGCCAGCAGTCCAGGGGGCGTGGTTGAAGCTTTCTTT
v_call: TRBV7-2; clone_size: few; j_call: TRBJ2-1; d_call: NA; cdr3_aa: CASSFETGNNEQFF; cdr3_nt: TGTGCCAGCAGCTTTGAGACGGGGAACAATGAGCAGTTCTTC
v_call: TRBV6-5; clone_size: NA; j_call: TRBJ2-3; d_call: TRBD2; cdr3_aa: CASSYSPSGKTDTQYF; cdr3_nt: TGTGCCAGCAGTTACTCGCCTAGCGGGAAGACAGATACGCAGTATTTT
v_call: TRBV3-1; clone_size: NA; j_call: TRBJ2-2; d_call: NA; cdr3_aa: CAIRDEYTGELFF; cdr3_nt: TGTGCCATCCGGGACGAGTACACCGGGGAGCTGTTTTTT
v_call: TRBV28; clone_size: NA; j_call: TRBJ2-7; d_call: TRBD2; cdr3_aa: CASSLSGLADSYEQYF; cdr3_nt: TGTGCCAGCAGTTTATCGGGACTAGCGGATTCCTACGAGCAGTACTTC
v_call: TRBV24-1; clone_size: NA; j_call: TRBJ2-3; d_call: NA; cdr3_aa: CATSDGPRGTQYF; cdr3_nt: TGTGCCACCAGTGATGGACCGCGGGGTACGCAGTATTTT
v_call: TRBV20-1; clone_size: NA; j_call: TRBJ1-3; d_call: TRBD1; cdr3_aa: CSAGAEGQGRGNTIYF; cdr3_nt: TGCAGTGCTGGGGCCGAGGGACAGGGAAGAGGAAACACCATATATTTT
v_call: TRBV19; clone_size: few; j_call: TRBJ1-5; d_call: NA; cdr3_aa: CASSIRRVSDQPQHF; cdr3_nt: TGTGCCAGTAGTATCCGCAGGGTCAGCGATCAGCCCCAGCATTTT
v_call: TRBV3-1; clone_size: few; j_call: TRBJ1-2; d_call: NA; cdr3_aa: CASSPLGTGIGGYTF; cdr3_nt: TGTGCCAGCAGCCCCCTGGGTACAGGGATAGGTGGCTACACCTTC
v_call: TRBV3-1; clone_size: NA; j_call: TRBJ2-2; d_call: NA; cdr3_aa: CASSQSVNRGELFF; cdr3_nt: TGTGCCAGCAGCCAAAGTGTGAATCGCGGGGAGCTGTTTTTT
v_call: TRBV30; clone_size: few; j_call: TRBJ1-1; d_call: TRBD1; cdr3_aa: CAWTRTGLNTEAFF; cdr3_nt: TGTGCCTGGACCCGGACAGGATTGAACACTGAAGCTTTCTTT